This T cell receptor beta chain originates from a study of T cell responses to AZD1222 COVID-19 vaccine. CDR3 length equals 15 residues. Germline V gene sequence: CDR1 KGHDR, CDR2 SFDVKD. The ends were cut back, 3 bases at V and 0 bases at J, with 9 bases in the middle. Here immunoSEQ multiplex PCR was the method, and the copy in TCRdb shows in-frame clones only, minus some. This table has more than 150,000 clones, around nine tenths appearing once. Study-level results: It should be noted that donors were predominantly white British and more often female, and clonal diversity was possibly underestimated. Nearly half of the spike-specific TCRs reportedly recognize variant regions that carry no mutations. Spike was spanned by vaccine-associated CD4 TCRs, with dominance at 160-218 and 743-854. After two AZD1222 doses, spike-specific TCR breadth and depth rose versus day 0.

This clone was counted only a few times. What it binds is unknown. The receptor was isolated from an adult in good health. The sequences come from peripheral blood, collected on day 0 of AZD1222 vaccination. The chain joins TRBV24-1 to TRBJ2-3; the D gene is possibly TRBD1 (6 bases). The CDR3, as DNA: TGTGCCACCAGTGATCACAGGGTCAGCACAGATACGCAGTATTTT. It is translated as CATSDHRVSTDTQYF.